The T cell receptor beta chain under discussion was sequenced for a study of post-analysis software for immune sequencing data. The wider study: Multiple sclerosis in the patients followed relapsing-remitting, secondary progressive and progressive-relapsing courses.

Note on this clonotype: As yet, its antigen is unknown.

Germline V CDR1 and CDR2: SGHRS, YFSETQ. This CDR3 contains 14 residues. With 3 bases clipped from V and 3 bases from J, the junction kept 4 bases outside the gene matches. Unique molecular identifiers were built into the TCR beta cDNA libraries. A population of about 1 to 11 million T cells gave rise to approximately 500,000 cDNA molecules. Using its own MiXCR run on the PCR reads, TCRdb lists one record per CDR3 protein. This table has approximately 350,000 distinct CDR3 sequences, around 33% appearing once. Study-wide findings and caveats: Diversity measured as normalized Chao1 was significantly lower in multiple sclerosis patients than in controls. TRBV segments more frequent in patients than in controls numbered roughly 5 and included TRBV5-6, TRBV5-1 and TRBV20-1.

The V call is TRBV5-1, the J call TRBJ2-7, with 9 bases that match TRBD1. This clonotype originated in a girl between 10 and 17 years old with multiple sclerosis. The sample taken for sequencing was blood. CDR3 loop: CASSSGDRDYEQYF. CDR3 in DNA: TGCGCCAGCAGCTCTGGGGACAGGGACTACGAGCAGTACTTC.